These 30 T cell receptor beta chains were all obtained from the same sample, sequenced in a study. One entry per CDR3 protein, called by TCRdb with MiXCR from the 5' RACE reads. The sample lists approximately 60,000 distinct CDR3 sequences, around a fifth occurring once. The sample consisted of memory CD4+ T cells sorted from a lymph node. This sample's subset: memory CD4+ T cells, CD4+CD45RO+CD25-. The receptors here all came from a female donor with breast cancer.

CDR3 sequence: CASSDLQGMNTEAFF. The CDR3 DNA sequence: TGCGCCAGCAGCGATCTACAGGGGATGAACACTGAAGCTTTCTTT. The genes are TRBV4-1 and TRBJ1-1, with TRBD1 matching 7 bases. This CDR3 region has 15 residues. The J segment lost 0 bases and the V segment lost 5 bases, leaving 6 bases of the junction unmatched. Germline CDR1 is MGHRA and CDR2 is YSYEKL.

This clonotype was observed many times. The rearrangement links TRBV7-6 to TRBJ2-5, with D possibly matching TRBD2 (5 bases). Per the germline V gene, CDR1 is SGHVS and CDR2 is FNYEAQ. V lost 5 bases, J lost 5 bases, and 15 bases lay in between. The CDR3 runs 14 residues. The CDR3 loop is CASSRTRAWETQYF. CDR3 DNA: TGTGCCAGCAGCCGGACTCGAGCGTGGGAGACCCAGTACTTC.

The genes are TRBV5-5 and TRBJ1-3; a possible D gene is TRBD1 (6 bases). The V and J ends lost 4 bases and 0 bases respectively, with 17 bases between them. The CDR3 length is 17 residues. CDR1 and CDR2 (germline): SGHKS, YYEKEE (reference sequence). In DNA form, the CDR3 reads TGTGCCAGCAGCCTTTTGGGGGGCTCGAGCTCTGGAAACACCATATATTTT. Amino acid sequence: CASSLLGGSSSGNTIYF.

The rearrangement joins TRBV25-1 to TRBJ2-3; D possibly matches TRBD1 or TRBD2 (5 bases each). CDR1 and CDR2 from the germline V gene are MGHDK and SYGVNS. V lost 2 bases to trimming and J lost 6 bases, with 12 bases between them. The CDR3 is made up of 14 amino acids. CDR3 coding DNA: TGTGCCAGCAGTGAACGTCGGGGCAGCGATACGCAGTATTTT. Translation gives CASSERRGSDTQYF.

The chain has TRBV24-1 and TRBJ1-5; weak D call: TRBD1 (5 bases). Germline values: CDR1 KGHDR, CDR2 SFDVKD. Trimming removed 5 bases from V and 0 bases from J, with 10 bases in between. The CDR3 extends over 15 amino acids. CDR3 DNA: TGTGCCACCAGTGTACGGGGGGGTAGCAATCAGCCCCAGCATTTT. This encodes CATSVRGGSNQPQHF.

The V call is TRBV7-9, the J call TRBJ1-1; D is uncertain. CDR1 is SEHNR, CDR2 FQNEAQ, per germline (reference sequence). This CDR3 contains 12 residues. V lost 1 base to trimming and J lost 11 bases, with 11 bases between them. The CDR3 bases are TGTGCCAGCAGCTTAGACCGGACTCCGGCTTTCTTT. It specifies CASSLDRTPAFF.

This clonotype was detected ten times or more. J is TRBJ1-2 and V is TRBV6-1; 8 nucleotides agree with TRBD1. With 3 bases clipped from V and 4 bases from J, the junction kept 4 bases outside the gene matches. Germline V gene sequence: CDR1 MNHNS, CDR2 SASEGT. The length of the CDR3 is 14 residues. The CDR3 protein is CASSDGQGPYGYTF. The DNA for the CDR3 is TGTGCCAGCAGTGATGGACAGGGTCCCTATGGCTACACCTTC.

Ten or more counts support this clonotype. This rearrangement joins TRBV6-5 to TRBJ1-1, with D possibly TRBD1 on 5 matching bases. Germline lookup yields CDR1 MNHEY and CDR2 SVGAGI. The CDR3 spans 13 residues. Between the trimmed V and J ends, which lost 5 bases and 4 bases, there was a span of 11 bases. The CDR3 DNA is TGTGCCAGCAGTCGTTACCAGGGCACTGAAGCTTTCTTT. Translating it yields CASSRYQGTEAFF.

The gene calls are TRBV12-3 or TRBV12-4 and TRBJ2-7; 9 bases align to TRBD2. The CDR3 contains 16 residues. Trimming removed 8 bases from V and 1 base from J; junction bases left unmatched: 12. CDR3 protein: CASQGFGLAGSYEQYF. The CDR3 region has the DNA TGTGCCAGCCAAGGCTTTGGGCTAGCGGGATCCTACGAGCAGTACTTC.

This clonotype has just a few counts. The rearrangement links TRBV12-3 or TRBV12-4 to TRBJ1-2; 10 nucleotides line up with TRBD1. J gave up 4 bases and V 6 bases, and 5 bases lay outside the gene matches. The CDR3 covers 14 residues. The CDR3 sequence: CASSAGTGVYGYTF. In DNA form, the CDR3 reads TGTGCCAGCAGCGCCGGGACAGGGGTCTATGGCTACACCTTC.

The CDR3 protein is CASSVASQGNTIYF. CDR3 bases: TGTGCCAGCAGCGTAGCAAGCCAAGGGAACACCATATATTTT. The chain has TRBV9 and TRBJ1-3; no definite D call. CDR1 is SGDLS, CDR2 YYNGEE, per germline. The length of the CDR3 is 14 residues. V gave up 0 bases and J gave up 7 bases, with 11 bases separating them.

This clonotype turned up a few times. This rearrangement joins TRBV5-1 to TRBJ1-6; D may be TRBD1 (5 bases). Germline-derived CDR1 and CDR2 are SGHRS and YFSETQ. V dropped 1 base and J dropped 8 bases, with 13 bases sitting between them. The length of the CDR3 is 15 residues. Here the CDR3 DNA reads TGCGCCAGCAGCTTGCTTAGCAGGGAAGATTCACCCCTCCACTTT. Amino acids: CASSLLSREDSPLHF.

As DNA, the CDR3 is TGTGCCAGCAGCGTAGATGAAGGGGGGGGACTAGCGGGATACTACAATGAGCAGTTCTTC. Protein product: CASSVDEGGGLAGYYNEQFF. The V call is TRBV9, the J call TRBJ2-1; 13 bases align to TRBD2. The CDR3 has 20 residues. Germline V CDR1 and CDR2: SGDLS, YYNGEE. The V and J ends lost 0 bases and 3 bases, in that order; junction bases with no gene match: 12. Full variable domain (remainder filled in from reference TRBV9 and TRBJ2-1): DSGVTQTPKHLITATGQRVTLRCSPRSGDLSVYWYQQSLDQGLQFLIQYYNGEERAKGNILERFSAQQFPDLHSELNLSSLELGDSALYFCASSVDEGGGLAGYYNEQFFGPGTRLTVL.

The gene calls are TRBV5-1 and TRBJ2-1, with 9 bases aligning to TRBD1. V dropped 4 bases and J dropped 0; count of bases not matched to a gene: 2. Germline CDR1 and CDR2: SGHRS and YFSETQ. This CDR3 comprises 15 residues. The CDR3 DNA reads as TGCGCCAGCAGCCCGGACAGGGGCTCCTACAATGAGCAGTTCTTC. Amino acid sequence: CASSPDRGSYNEQFF.

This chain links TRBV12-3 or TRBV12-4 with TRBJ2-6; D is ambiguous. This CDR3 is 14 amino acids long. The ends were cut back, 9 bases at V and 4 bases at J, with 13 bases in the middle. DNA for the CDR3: TGTGCCAGTAGCCACAGCCCCGGGGCCAACGTCCTGACTTTC. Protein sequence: CASSHSPGANVLTF.

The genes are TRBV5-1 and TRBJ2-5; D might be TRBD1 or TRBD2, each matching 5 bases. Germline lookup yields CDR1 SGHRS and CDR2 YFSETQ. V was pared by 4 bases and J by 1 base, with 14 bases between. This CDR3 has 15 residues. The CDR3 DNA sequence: TGCGCCAGCAGCCGCCTCGGGGCGGCCCAAGAGACCCAGTACTTC. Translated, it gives CASSRLGAAQETQYF. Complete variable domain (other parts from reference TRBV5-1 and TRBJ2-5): KAGVTQTPRYLIKTRGQQVTLSCSPISGHRSVSWYQQTPGQGLQFLFEYFSETQRNKGNFPGRFSGRQFSNSRSEMNVSTLELGDSALYLCASSRLGAAQETQYFGPGTRLLVL.

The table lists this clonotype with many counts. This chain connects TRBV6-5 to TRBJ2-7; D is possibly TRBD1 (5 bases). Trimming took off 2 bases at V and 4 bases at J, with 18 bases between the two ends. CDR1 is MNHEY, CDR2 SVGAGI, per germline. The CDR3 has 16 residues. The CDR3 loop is CASSYGHPKVGYEQYF. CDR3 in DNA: TGTGCCAGCAGTTACGGACACCCTAAGGTGGGGTACGAGCAGTACTTC.

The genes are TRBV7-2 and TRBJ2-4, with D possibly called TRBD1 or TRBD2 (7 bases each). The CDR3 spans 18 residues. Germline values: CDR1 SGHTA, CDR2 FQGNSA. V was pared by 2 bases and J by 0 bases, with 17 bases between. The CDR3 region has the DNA TGTGCCAGCAGCTTAAGGGGAGGGACAGCTCTAGCCAAAAACATTCAGTACTTC. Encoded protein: CASSLRGGTALAKNIQYF.

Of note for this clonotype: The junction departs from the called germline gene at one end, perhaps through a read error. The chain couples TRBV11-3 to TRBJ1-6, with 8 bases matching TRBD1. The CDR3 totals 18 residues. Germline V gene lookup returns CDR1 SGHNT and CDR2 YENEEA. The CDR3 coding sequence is TGTGCTAGCAGCACAAAACGTCAGGGGGCGCTGGGGAATTCACCCCTCCACTTT. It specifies CASSTKRQGALGNSPLHF.

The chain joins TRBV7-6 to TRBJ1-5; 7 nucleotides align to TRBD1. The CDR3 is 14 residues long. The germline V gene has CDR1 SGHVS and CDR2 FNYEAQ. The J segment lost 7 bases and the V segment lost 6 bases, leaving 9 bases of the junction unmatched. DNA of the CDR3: TGTGCCAGCAGTTCCGAGGGGGCGGGGCAGCCCCAGCATTTT. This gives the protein CASSSEGAGQPQHF.

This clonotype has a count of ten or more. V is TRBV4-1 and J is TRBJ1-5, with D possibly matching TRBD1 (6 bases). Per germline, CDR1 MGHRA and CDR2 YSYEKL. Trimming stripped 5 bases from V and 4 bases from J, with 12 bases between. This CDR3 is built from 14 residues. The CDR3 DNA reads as TGCGCCAGCAGCTGGGGTCAGGGGAATCAGCCCCAGCATTTT. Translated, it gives CASSWGQGNQPQHF.

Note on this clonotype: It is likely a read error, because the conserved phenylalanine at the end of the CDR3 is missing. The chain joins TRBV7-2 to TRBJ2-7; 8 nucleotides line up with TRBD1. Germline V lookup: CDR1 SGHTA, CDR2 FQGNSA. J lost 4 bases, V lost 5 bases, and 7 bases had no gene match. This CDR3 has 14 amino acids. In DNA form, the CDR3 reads TGTGCCAGCAGCCCTGGACAGGGCCTATACGAGCAGTACTCC. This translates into CASSPGQGLYEQYS.

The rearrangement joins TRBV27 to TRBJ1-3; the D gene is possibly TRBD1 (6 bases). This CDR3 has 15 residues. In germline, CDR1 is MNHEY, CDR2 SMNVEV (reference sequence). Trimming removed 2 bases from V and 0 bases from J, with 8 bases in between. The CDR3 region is CASSLGGHSGNTIYF. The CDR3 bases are TGTGCCAGCAGTTTAGGGGGACACTCTGGAAACACCATATATTTT.

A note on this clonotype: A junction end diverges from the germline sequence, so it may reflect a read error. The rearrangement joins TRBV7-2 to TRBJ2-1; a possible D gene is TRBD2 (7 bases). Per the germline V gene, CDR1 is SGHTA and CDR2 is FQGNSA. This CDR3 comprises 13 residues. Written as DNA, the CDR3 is TGTGCCAGCAGCCTCCAAGGGGGGGATGTGCAGTCCTTC. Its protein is CASSLQGGDVQSF.

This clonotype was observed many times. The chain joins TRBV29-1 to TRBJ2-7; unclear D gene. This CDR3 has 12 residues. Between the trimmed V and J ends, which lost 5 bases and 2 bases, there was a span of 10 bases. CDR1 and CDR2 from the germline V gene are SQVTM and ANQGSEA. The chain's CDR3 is CSVSSIAYEQYF. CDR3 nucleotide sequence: TGCAGCGTTTCTAGTATAGCCTACGAGCAGTACTTC.

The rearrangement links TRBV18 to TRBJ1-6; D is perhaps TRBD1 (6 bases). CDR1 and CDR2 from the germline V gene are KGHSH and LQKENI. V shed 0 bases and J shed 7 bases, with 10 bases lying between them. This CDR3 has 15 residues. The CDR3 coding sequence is TGTGCCAGCTCACCACCAAACAGGGCGAATTCACCCCTCCACTTT. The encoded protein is CASSPPNRANSPLHF.

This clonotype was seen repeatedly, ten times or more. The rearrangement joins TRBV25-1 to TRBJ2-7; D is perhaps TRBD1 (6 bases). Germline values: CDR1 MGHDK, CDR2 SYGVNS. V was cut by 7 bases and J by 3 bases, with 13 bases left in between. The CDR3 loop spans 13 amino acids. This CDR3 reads CASKDQGYYEQYF. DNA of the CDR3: TGTGCCAGCAAAGACCAGGGGTACTACGAGCAGTACTTC.

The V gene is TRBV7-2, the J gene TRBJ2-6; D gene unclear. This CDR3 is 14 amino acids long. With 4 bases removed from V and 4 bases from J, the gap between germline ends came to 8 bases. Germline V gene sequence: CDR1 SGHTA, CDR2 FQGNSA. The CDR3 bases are TGTGCCAGCAGCTGGAATACCGGGGCCAACGTCCTGACTTTC. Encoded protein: CASSWNTGANVLTF.

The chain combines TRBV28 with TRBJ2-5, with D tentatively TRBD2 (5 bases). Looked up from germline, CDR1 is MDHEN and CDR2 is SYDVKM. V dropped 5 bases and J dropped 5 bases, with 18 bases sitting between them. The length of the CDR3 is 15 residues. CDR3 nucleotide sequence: TGTGCCAGCAGTCCGGCCCCCCGGGGTAGGGAGACCCAGTACTTC. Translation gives CASSPAPRGRETQYF.

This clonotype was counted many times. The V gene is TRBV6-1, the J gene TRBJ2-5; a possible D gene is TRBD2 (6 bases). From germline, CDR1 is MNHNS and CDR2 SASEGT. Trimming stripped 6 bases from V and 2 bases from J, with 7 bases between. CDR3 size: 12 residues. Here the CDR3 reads CASRAGQETQYF. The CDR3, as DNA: TGTGCCAGCAGGGCGGGACAAGAGACCCAGTACTTC.